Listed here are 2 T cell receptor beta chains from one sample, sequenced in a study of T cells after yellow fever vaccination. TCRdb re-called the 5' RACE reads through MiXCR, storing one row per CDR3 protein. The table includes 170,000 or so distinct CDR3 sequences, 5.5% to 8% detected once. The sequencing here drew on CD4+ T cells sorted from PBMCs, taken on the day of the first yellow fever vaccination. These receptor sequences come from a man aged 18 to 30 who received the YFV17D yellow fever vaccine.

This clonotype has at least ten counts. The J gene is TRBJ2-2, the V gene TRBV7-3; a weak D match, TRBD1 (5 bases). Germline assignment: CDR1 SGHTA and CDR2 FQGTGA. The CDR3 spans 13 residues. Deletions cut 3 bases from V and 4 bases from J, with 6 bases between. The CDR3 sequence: CASSFDSTGELFF. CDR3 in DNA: TGTGCCAGCAGCTTCGACAGCACCGGGGAGCTGTTTTTT. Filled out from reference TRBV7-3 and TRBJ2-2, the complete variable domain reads GAGVSQTPSNKVTEKGKYVELRCDPISGHTALYWYRQSLGQGPEFLIYFQGTGAADDSGLPNDRFFAVRPEGSVSTLKIQRTERGDSAVYLCASSFDSTGELFFGEGSRLTVL.

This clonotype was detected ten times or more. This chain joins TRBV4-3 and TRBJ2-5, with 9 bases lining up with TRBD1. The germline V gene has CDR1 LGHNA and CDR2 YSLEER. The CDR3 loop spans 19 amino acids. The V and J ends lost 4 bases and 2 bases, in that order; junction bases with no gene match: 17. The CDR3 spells CASSLRPPIQGAEQETQYF. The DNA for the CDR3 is TGCGCCAGCAGCCTACGACCCCCGATACAGGGGGCGGAACAAGAGACCCAGTACTTC.